This T cell receptor (beta chain) was identified in a study of blood T cell repertoires in COVID-19. Study context: From the United States, Italy and Spain came samples of acute and convalescent COVID-19. PBMCs, B-cell-depleted T cells, or T cells provided the cDNA or gDNA that made up the material.

The CDR3 sequence is 16 residues long. CDR1 is MGHRA and CDR2 is YSYEKL in the germline V gene. Trimming removed 0 bases at V and 0 bases at J, with 12 bases between. As processed by the authors: Estimates of nucleated cell counts were drawn from the amplification of reference gene primers. The table came from immunoSEQ multiplex PCR; TCRdb's copy has only in-frame clones and leaves some out. That table furnishes V, J and clone size, whereas the DNA furnished D and trimming. The repertoire holds fewer than 100,000 clones, with 87% as singletons. This chain connects TRBV4-1 to TRBJ2-7; unclear D gene. This TCR derives from a human donor with acute or convalescent COVID-19. The donor label of this sample is uncertain. Sequenced sample: peripheral blood. The CDR3 sequence: CASSQDKRTGSYEQYF. The CDR3 region has the DNA TGCGCCAGCAGCCAAGATAAGAGAACCGGCTCCTACGAGCAGTACTTC.